These T cell receptor beta chains were read from a single sample in a study of cytomegalovirus exposure and HLA in healthy donors. The data were produced by immunoSEQ multiplex PCR, yet TCRdb's version contains in-frame clones alone and is incomplete. The sample data list around 100,000 clones. Sequencing input: PBMCs. The receptors come from a man younger than 40 in good health and CMV-seronegative. Each CDR3 is given with its conserved first and last residue. Fields, in order: CDR3 length, J gene, V gene, D gene, CDR3 protein, CDR3 DNA. D genes are given only for firm matches.

15 TRBJ1-5 TRBV7-2 . CASSLVVLSNQPQHF TGTGCCAGCAGCTTAGTTGTCCTTAGCAATCAGCCCCAGCATTTT
14 TRBJ2-1 TRBV7-2 TRBD2 CASSLWDYGNEQFF TGTGCCAGCAGCTTATGGGACTACGGCAATGAGCAGTTCTTC
15 TRBJ2-7 TRBV10-1 TRBD1 CASSGRGTGTYEQYF TGCGCCAGCAGTGGCCGTGGGACAGGGACCTACGAGCAGTACTTC
14 TRBJ2-7 TRBV9 TRBD1 CASSPSSGTGEQYF TGTGCCAGCAGCCCATCTTCCGGGACAGGTGAGCAGTACTTC
15 TRBJ2-1 TRBV30 TRBD1 CAWSVNRGPYNEQFF TGTGCCTGGAGTGTCAACAGGGGTCCCTACAATGAGCAGTTCTTC
15 TRBJ1-1 TRBV7-9 . CASSLEGGQRGKAFF TGTGCCAGCAGCTTAGAGGGCGGGCAGCGAGGGAAAGCTTTCTTT
22 TRBJ2-1 TRBV7-3 TRBD2 CASSLKVRPGLAGASSYNEQFF TGTGCCAGCAGCTTAAAGGTCAGGCCGGGACTAGCGGGGGCAAGCTCCTACAATGAGCAGTTCTTC
14 TRBJ1-3 TRBV15 . CATSSGGSGNTIYF TGTGCCACCAGCAGTGGCGGTTCTGGAAACACCATATATTTT
14 TRBJ1-4 TRBV6-5 TRBD1 CASSRTGFNEKLFF TGTGCCAGCAGCAGGACAGGGTTTAATGAAAAACTGTTTTTT
17 TRBJ2-7 TRBV11-3 . CASTPRFAGWVSYEQYF TGTGCCAGCACCCCTCGGTTTGCAGGGTGGGTTTCCTACGAGCAGTACTTC
18 TRBJ2-3 TRBV7-9 TRBD1 CASSQTTGQGVRTDTQYF TGTGCCAGCAGTCAGACAACAGGACAGGGGGTCCGCACAGATACGCAGTATTTT
15 TRBJ1-3 TRBV5-1 . CASSPGVAAGNTIYF TGCGCCAGCAGCCCTGGTGTGGCAGCTGGAAACACCATATATTTT
15 TRBJ2-3 TRBV28 TRBD2 CASSQRGEGPDTQYF TGTGCCAGCAGTCAGCGGGGGGAAGGCCCAGATACGCAGTATTTT